One and the same sample provided the 10 T cell receptor beta chains below, sequenced in a study of early T cells in non-severe SARS-CoV-2 infection (dated by TCRdb to 2020 to 2022). The library was obtained by 5' RACE. Reads for this sample came from a NextSeq 500. The public reads were reanalyzed by TCRdb: fastp trimming at Q25, MiXCR alignment, in-frame beta chains only. Rows are unified per CDR3 protein, each entry keeping the most common DNA and genes. The sample records tens of thousands of distinct CDR3 sequences, 5.3% of which are singletons. The top ten clones comprise 4% to 5.5% of the sample. Source material: whole blood. Receptor source: an adult who was a healthcare worker with PCR-confirmed SARS-CoV-2 infection or an uninfected control (not recorded which).

This clonotype has a count of ten or more. The V call is TRBV6-1, the J call TRBJ1-3; D possibly corresponds to TRBD1 (5 bases). There are 18 residues in the CDR3. V shed 9 bases and J shed 4 bases, with 28 bases lying between them. Germline CDR1 reads MNHNS; CDR2 reads SASEGT. The CDR3 region has the DNA TGTGCCAGTACTATCGGGCGGTTGGGGCAGGGAACAGGAAACACCATATATTTT. Its protein product is CASTIGRLGQGTGNTIYF.

This clonotype was seen at least ten times. The chain is built from TRBV5-1 and TRBJ2-1, with no clear D. V was shortened by 0 bases and J by 0 bases, with 13 bases between the two germline ends. CDR1 and CDR2 (germline): SGHRS, YFSETQ. The CDR3 length is 17 residues. DNA for the CDR3: TGCGCCAGCAGCTTGGTCGGAGACCCGAGCTCCTACAATGAGCAGTTCTTC. It is translated as CASSLVGDPSSYNEQFF.

Ten or more counts support this clonotype. The genes are TRBV6-2 or TRBV6-3 and TRBJ1-5; D might be TRBD1 (6 bases). The CDR3 is 13 residues long. Per the germline V gene, CDR1 is MNHEY and CDR2 is SVGEGT. V was cut by 6 bases and J by 9 bases, with 15 bases left in between. The CDR3 is CASRDSSFGPQHF. CDR3 in DNA: TGTGCCAGCAGGGACAGCTCCTTCGGGCCCCAGCATTTT.

This clonotype was counted ten times or more. The chain joins TRBV20-1 to TRBJ1-2; TRBD1 might be the D (6 bases). Trimming shortened V by 3 bases and J by 2 bases, and 7 bases separated the two germline ends. In germline, CDR1 is DFQATT, CDR2 SNEGSKA (reference sequence). The CDR3 runs 12 residues. The CDR3 loop reads CSASTGNYGYTF. The CDR3 nucleotides are TGCAGTGCTAGCACAGGGAACTATGGCTACACCTTC.

The sample holds many counts of this clonotype. The chain carries TRBV6-1 and TRBJ1-1, with 7 bases that match TRBD1. The V gene end was trimmed by 1 base and the J gene end by 4 bases; junction bases not matched to a gene: 3. CDR3 size: 14 residues. Germline CDR1 MNHNS, CDR2 SASEGT. CDR3 in DNA: TGTGCCAGCAGTGAAGTCTCAGGGGGCACTGAAGCTTTCTTT. Residues: CASSEVSGGTEAFF.

This clonotype was found many times. The J gene is TRBJ1-1, the V gene TRBV6-5; D remains unclear. The CDR3 extends over 14 amino acids. V shed 7 bases and J shed 2 bases, with 14 bases lying between them. Germline values: CDR1 MNHEY, CDR2 SVGAGI. The CDR3 is CASKMRVTNTEAFF. The CDR3 bases are TGTGCCAGCAAAATGAGGGTAACAAACACTGAAGCTTTCTTT.

This clonotype was seen many times. The chain joins TRBV5-6 to TRBJ1-2; D gene unclear. The germline CDR1 and CDR2 sequences are SGHDT and YYEEEE. V was trimmed by 2 bases and J by 6 bases, leaving 14 bases between them. The CDR3 covers 14 residues. CDR3 loop: CASSFRGRKDGYTF. For the CDR3, the DNA is TGTGCCAGCAGCTTTCGTGGTAGGAAAGATGGCTACACCTTC.

This chain uses TRBV11-2 with TRBJ2-1; no firm D call. With 2 bases removed from V and 7 bases from J, the gap between germline ends came to 3 bases. The CDR3 loop spans 11 amino acids. Germline V gene lookup returns CDR1 SGHAT and CDR2 FQNNGV. This chain's CDR3 is CASSLTNEQFF. CDR3 in DNA: TGTGCCAGCAGCTTAACAAATGAGCAGTTCTTC.

In the case of this clonotype: A much larger clone differs by one base, so this may be a read error. This sequence joins TRBV20-1 and TRBJ2-1; D ambiguous. The CDR3 loop spans 12 amino acids. CDR1 and CDR2 from the germline V gene are DFQATT and SNEGSKA (reference sequence). CDR3 residues: CSARDLYNEQSF. DNA for the CDR3: TGCAGTGCTAGAGACCTCTACAATGAGCAGTCCTTC.

This clonotype was counted at least ten times. The chain has TRBV7-8 and TRBJ2-1; 12 bases agree with TRBD2. The CDR3 contains 16 residues. Germline CDR1 reads SGHVS; CDR2 reads FQNEAQ. Germline trimming cut 2 bases from V and 4 bases from J; bases unmatched to any gene: 3. The CDR3 loop is CASSLLGTSGYNEQFF. Written as DNA, the CDR3 is TGTGCCAGCAGCTTATTAGGGACTAGCGGGTACAATGAGCAGTTCTTC.